The text below deals with one T cell receptor (beta chain). Its target is not known. The data stem from a study of blood T cells in healthy people across ages. A second PCR of 7 to 11 cycles used a sample-barcoded 5' primer and a J-beta primer mix. One entry per CDR3 protein results from TCRdb running MiXCR on the 5' RACE reads. The table has about 1.8 million distinct CDR3 sequences, approximately 50% seen once. The CDR3 length is 15 residues. V lost 4 bases and J lost 7; bases outside the gene matches: 7. The V gene's germline CDR1 is SGHAT and CDR2 FQNNGV. Study-wide results and caveats: Expanded clonotype shifts may have been confounded, as the donors had an unknown CMV status.

Peripheral blood samples of 9 to 10 milliliters were drawn from each donor. Per sample, a minimum of 7 million PBMCs were isolated. Per sample, extraction of total RNA gave at least 6 micrograms in every case. This clonotype was sampled from a woman aged 35 to 49 in good health. Sequencing was done on a sample of blood. This chain uses TRBV11-2 with TRBJ2-1; 10 bases agree with TRBD2. The CDR3 region has the DNA TGTGCCAGCAGCTCCGTCCAGCGGGGGGGAAATGAGCAGTTCTTC. This sequence encodes CASSSVQRGGNEQFF. Full variable domain (rest looked up from reference TRBV11-2 and TRBJ2-1): EAGVAQSPRYKIIEKRQSVAFWCNPISGHATLYWYQQILGQGPKLLIQFQNNGVVDDSQLPKDRFSAERLKGVDSTLKIQPAKLEDSAVYLCASSSVQRGGNEQFFGPGTRLTVL.